This entry concerns a single T cell receptor (beta chain). This record belongs to a study of control samples from healthy donors and cancer patients. The assay was immunoSEQ multiplex PCR, and TCRdb's table has in-frame clones only and misses some. The table has over 100,000 clones, about 90% seen once; the top ten hold about 2.2%. The sequenced sample consisted of blood. The TCR was taken from a woman between 50 and 59 years old in good health.

CDR3 bases: TGTGCCAGCAGCAACTCAGGGGGGACCTACGAGCAGTACTTC. As protein: CASSNSGGTYEQYF. The chain combines TRBV3-1 (or the pseudogene TRBV3-2) with TRBJ2-7; D possibly corresponds to TRBD1 (7 bases). Germline V gives CDR1 LGHDT, CDR2 YNNKEL (reference sequence). The CDR3 runs to 14 residues. V shed 5 bases and J shed 2 bases, with 13 bases lying between them.